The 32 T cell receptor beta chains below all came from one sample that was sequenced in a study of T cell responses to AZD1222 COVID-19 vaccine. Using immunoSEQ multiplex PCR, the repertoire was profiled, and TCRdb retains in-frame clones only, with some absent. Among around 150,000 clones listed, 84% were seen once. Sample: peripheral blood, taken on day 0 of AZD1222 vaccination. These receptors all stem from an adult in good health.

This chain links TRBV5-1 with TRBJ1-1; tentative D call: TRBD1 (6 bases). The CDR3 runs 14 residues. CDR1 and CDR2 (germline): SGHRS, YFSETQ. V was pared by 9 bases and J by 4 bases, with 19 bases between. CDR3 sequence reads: CATTIQGEGTEAFF. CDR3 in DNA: TGCGCCACTACGATACAGGGTGAGGGCACTGAAGCTTTCTTT.

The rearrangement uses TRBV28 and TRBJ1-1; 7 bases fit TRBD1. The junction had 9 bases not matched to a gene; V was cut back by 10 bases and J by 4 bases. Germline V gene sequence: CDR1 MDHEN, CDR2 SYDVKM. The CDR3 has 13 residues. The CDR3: CATTPGGVTEAFF. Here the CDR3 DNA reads TGTGCCACCACCCCAGGGGGGGTCACTGAAGCTTTCTTT. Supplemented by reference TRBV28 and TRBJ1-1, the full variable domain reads DVKVTQSSRYLVKRTGEKVFLECVQDMDHENMFWYRQDPGLGLRLIYFSYDVKMKEKGDIPEGYSVSREKKERFSLILESASTNQTSMYLCATTPGGVTEAFFGQGTRLTVV.

In DNA, the CDR3 is TGTGCCTGGAGTGTGGGTAGTATGGGGGGATATGGCTACACCTTC. Its translation: CAWSVGSMGGYGYTF. The chain uses TRBV30 and TRBJ1-2, with D perhaps TRBD1 (5 bases). Germline values: CDR1 GTSNPN, CDR2 SVGIG (reference sequence). The CDR3 loop spans 15 amino acids. V was trimmed by 0 bases and J by 5 bases, leaving 16 bases between them.

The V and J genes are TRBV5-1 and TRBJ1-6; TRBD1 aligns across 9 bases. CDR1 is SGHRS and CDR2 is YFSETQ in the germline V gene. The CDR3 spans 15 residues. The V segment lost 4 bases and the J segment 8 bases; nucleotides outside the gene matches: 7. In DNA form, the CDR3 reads TGCGCCAGCAGCCCAGGGACAGGGCCGGATTCACCCCTCCACTTT. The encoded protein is CASSPGTGPDSPLHF.

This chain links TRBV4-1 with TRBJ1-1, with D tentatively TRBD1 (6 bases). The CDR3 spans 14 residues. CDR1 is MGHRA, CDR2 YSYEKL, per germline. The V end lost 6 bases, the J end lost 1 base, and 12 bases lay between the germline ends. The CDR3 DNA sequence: TGCGCCAGCAGTCGTGAGGGGGGGAACACTGAAGCTTTCTTT. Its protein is CASSREGGNTEAFF.

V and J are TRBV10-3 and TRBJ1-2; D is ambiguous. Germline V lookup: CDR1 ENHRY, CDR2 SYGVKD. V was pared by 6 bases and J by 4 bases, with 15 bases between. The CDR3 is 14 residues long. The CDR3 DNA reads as TGTGCCATCAGCCCCCACCTCGACGGCTATGGCTACACCTTC. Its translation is CAISPHLDGYGYTF.

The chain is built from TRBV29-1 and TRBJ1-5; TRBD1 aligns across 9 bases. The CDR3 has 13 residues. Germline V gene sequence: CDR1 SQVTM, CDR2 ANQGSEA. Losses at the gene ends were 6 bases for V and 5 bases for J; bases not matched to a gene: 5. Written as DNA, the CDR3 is TGCAGCGTCCGGACAGGGGTGGATCAGCCCCAGCATTTT. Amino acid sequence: CSVRTGVDQPQHF.

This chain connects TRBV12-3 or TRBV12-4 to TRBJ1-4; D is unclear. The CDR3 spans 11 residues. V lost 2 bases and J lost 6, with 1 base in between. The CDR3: CASSLYEKLFF. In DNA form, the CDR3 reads TGTGCCAGCAGTTTATATGAAAAACTGTTTTTT.

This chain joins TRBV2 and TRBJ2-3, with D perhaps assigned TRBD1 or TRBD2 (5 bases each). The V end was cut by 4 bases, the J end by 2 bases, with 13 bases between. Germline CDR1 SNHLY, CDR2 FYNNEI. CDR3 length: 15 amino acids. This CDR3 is CASSVARGNTDTQYF. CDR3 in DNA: TGTGCCAGCAGTGTGGCTCGGGGCAACACAGATACGCAGTATTTT.

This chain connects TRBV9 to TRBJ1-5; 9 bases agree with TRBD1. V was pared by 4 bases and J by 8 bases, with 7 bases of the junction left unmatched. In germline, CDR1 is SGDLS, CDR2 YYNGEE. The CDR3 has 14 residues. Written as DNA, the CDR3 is TGTGCCAGCAGCTCGGGACAGGGAGGTGAGCCCCAGCATTTT. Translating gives CASSSGQGGEPQHF.

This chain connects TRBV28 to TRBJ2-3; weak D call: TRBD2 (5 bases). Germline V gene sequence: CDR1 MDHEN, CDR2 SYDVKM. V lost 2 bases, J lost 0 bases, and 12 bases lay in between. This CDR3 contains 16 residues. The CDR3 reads CASSLGLAPSTDTQYF. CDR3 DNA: TGTGCCAGCAGTTTAGGACTTGCCCCTAGCACAGATACGCAGTATTTT.

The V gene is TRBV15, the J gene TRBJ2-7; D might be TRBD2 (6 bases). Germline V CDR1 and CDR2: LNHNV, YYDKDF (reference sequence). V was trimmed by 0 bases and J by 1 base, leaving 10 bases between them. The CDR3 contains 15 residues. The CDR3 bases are TGTGCCACCAGCAGAGATGGCGGGGAATCCTACGAGCAGTACTTC. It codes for CATSRDGGESYEQYF.

The CDR3 DNA reads as TGTGCCAGCAGCCCCCAGTGGTATCGAGCCCAGCATTTT. Encoded protein: CASSPQWYRAQHF. The rearrangement uses TRBV12-3 or TRBV12-4 and TRBJ1-5; D uncertain. V lost 6 bases and J lost 11, with 17 bases in between. The CDR3 runs 13 residues.

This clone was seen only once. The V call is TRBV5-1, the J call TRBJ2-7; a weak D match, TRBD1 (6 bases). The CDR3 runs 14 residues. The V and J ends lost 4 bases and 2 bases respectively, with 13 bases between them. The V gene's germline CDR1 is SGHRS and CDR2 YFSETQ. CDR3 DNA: TGCGCCAGCAGCGGAACGACAGGAACCTACGAGCAGTACTTC. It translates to CASSGTTGTYEQYF.

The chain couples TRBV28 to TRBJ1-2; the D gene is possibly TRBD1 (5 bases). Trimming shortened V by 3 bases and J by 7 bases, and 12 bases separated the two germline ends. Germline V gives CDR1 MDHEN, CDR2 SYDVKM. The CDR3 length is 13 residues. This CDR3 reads CASSLIGASGYTF. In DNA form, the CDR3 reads TGTGCCAGCAGTTTGATAGGGGCTAGTGGCTACACCTTC.

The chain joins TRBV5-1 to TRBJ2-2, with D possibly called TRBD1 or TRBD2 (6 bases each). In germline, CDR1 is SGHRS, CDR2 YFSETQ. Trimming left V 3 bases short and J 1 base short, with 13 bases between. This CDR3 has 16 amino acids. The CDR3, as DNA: TGCGCCAGCAGCTGGGGGGCAGCGAGGAACACCGGGGAGCTGTTTTTT. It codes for CASSWGAARNTGELFF.

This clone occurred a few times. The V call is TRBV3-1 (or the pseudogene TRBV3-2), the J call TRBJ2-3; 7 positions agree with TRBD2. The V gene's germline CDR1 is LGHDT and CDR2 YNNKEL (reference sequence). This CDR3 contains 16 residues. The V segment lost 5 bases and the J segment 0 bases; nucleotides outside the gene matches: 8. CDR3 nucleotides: TGTGCCAGCAGCTCTAGCGGAAACCCTAGCACAGATACGCAGTATTTT. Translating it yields CASSSSGNPSTDTQYF.

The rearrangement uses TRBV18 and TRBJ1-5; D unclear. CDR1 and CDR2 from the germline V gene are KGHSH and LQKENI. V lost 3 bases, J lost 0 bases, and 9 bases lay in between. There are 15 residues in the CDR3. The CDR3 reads CASSPVAVSNQPQHF. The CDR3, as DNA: TGTGCCAGCTCACCGGTGGCAGTTAGCAATCAGCCCCAGCATTTT.

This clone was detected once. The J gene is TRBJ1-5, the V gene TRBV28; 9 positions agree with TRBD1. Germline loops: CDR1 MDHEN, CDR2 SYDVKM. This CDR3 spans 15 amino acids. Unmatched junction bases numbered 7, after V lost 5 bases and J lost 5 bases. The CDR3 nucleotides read TGTGCCAGCAGTCAAACGGGACAGGGACATCAGCCCCAGCATTTT. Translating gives CASSQTGQGHQPQHF. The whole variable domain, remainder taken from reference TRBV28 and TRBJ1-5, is DVKVTQSSRYLVKRTGEKVFLECVQDMDHENMFWYRQDPGLGLRLIYFSYDVKMKEKGDIPEGYSVSREKKERFSLILESASTNQTSMYLCASSQTGQGHQPQHFGDGTRLSIL.

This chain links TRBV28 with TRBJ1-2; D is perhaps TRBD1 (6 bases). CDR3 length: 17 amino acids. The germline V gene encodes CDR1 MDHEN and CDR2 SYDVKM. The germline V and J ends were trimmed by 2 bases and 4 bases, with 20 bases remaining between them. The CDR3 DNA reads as TGTGCCAGCAGTTTAGAGGGGCAGGGGCCTCATGGCTATGGCTACACCTTC. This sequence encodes CASSLEGQGPHGYGYTF.

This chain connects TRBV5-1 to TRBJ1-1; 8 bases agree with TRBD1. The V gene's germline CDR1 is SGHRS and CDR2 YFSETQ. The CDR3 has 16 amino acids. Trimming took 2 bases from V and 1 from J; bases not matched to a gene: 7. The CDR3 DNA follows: TGCGCCAGCAGCTTATCTCCGCAGGGGGCGAACACTGAAGCTTTCTTT. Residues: CASSLSPQGANTEAFF.

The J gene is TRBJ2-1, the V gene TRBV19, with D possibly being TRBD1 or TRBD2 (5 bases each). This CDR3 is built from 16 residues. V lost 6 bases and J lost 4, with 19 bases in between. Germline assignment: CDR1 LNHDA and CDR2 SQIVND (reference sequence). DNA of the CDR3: TGTGCCAGTAGCCCCCCTGGCCCGGGACCTTACAATGAGCAGTTCTTC. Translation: CASSPPGPGPYNEQFF.

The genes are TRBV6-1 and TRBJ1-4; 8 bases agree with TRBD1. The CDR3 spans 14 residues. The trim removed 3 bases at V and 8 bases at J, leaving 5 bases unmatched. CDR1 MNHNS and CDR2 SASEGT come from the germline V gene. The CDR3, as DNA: TGTGCCAGCAGTGAGGGACAGGTTGGCGAAAAACTGTTTTTT. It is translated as CASSEGQVGEKLFF.

CDR3 bases: TGTGCCAGCAGCTTTACTAGCGGGGGACACAATGAGCAGTTCTTC. Amino acid sequence: CASSFTSGGHNEQFF. The rearrangement joins TRBV11-3 to TRBJ2-1; 11 bases map to TRBD2. This CDR3 region has 15 residues. Per the germline V gene, CDR1 is SGHNT and CDR2 is YENEEA. Trimming cost V 3 bases and J 5 bases; bases outside gene matches: 3.

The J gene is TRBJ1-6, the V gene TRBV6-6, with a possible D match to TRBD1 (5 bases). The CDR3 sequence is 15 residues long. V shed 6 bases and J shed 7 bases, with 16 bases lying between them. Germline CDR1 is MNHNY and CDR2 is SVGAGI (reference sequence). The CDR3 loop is CASSQSAQGNSPLHF. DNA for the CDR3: TGTGCCAGCAGCCAGTCGGCTCAGGGAAATTCACCCCTCCACTTT.

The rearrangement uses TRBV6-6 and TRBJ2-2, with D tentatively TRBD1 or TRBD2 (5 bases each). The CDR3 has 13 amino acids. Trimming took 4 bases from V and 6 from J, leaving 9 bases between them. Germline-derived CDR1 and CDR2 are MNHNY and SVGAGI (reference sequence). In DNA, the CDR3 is TGTGCCAGCAGTTCAGGGAGAGCCGGGGAGCTGTTTTTT. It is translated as CASSSGRAGELFF.

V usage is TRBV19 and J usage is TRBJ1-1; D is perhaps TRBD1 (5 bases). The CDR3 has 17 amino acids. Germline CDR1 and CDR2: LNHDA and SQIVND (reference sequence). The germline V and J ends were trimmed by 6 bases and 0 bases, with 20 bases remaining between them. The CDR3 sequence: CASSPPLGPGMNTEAFF. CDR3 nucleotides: TGTGCCAGTAGCCCCCCTTTGGGGCCAGGAATGAACACTGAAGCTTTCTTT.

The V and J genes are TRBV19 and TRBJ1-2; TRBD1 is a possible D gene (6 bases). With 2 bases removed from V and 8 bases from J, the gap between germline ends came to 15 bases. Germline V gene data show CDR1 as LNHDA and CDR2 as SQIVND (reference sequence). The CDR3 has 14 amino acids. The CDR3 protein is CASSINQDRWGYTF. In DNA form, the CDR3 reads TGTGCCAGTAGTATAAACCAAGACAGGTGGGGCTACACCTTC.

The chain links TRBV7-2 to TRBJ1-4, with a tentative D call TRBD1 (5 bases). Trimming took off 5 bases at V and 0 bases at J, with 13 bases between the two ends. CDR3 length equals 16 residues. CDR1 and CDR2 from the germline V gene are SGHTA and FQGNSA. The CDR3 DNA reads TGTGCCAGCAGCCTAACATCGGGGGCAACTAATGAAAAACTGTTTTTT. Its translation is CASSLTSGATNEKLFF.

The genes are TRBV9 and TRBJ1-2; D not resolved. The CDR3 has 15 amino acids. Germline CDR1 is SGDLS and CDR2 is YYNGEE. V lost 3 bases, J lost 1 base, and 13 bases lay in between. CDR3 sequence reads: CASSGQESLNYGYTF. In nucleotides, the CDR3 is TGTGCCAGCAGCGGGCAGGAATCCCTTAACTATGGCTACACCTTC.

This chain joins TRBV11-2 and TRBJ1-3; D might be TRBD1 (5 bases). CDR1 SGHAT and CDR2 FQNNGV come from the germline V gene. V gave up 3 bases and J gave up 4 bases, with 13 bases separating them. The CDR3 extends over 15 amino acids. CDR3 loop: CASSLTTARGNTIYF. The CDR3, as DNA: TGTGCCAGCAGCTTGACGACAGCACGGGGAAACACCATATATTTT.

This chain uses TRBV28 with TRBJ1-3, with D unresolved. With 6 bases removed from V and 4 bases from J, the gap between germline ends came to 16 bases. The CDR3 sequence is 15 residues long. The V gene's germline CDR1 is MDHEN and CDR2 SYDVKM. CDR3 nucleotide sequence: TGTGCCAGCAGGATTCCACAGCCTGGGGGAAACACCATATATTTT. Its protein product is CASRIPQPGGNTIYF.